Listed below are T cell receptor beta chains from one sample, sequenced in a study of T cell responses to AZD1222 COVID-19 vaccine. Libraries were prepared by immunoSEQ multiplex PCR; TCRdb keeps only in-frame clonotypes and omits some of them. The sample shows just under 95,000 clones, around 86% of them seen only once. The source was peripheral blood, collected on day 0 of AZD1222 vaccination. The receptor set was obtained from an adult in good health. CDR3s include the opening cysteine and the closing phenylalanine or tryptophan. The D gene is left open where the match is weak. Size is stated for part of the rows, as once, few or many counts, or as a class when the clone is expanded.

clone_size j_call d_call v_call cdr3_nt cdr3_aa
- TRBJ1-4 - TRBV19 TGTGCCAGCGCGATAGCAACTAATGAAAAACTGTTTTTT CASAIATNEKLFF
- TRBJ2-7 TRBD2 TRBV27 TGTGCCAGCAGTCGATACGGGACTAGCGGAAACTACGAGCAGTACTTC CASSRYGTSGNYEQYF
- TRBJ2-7 TRBD2 TRBV7-2 TGTGCCAGCAGCTTAGCAGGGACTAGCGGGAGAGGACACGAGCAGTACTTC CASSLAGTSGRGHEQYF
- TRBJ1-2 TRBD1 TRBV5-1 TGCGCCAGCTCCTCCGCGGGACAGGGGGCCTTTGCCTATGGCTACACCTTC CASSSAGQGAFAYGYTF
- TRBJ2-7 - TRBV28 TGTGCCAGCAGCCCTCCCCGCACCTACGAGCAGTACTTC CASSPPRTYEQYF
few TRBJ1-1 TRBD1 TRBV28 TGTGCCAGCAGTAATACAGGGGTATTTGGCACTGAAGCTTTCTTT CASSNTGVFGTEAFF
- TRBJ1-4 - TRBV28 TGTGCCAGCAGTTCCGGGGGGACGGGTAAACGGGAAAAACTGTTTTTT CASSSGGTGKREKLFF
- TRBJ2-7 TRBD1 TRBV7-6 TGTGCCAGCAGCATGGGACAGGGGGCGGGGGAGCAGTACTTC CASSMGQGAGEQYF
few TRBJ2-1 TRBD2 TRBV7-3 TGTGCCAGCAGCTTATGGACTAGCGGGAACGATGAGCAGTTCTTC CASSLWTSGNDEQFF
- TRBJ1-1 TRBD1 TRBV7-2 TGTGCCAGCAGCTCGGACAGGGTATGGGGAGAAGCTTTCTTT CASSSDRVWGEAFF
- TRBJ2-5 - TRBV29-1 TGCAGCGTTGATGTGGCGGGGTTTGCGGCCCAGTACTTC CSVDVAGFAAQYF
- TRBJ1-2 TRBD1 TRBV7-9 TGTGCCAGCAGCCCAAGGACAGGGGGTGACTATGGCTACACCTTC CASSPRTGGDYGYTF
- TRBJ2-3 - TRBV9 TGTGCCAGCAGCGTAGACCCCTTAAGGACGGTGAAAGATACGCAGTATTTT CASSVDPLRTVKDTQYF
- TRBJ1-6 TRBD1 TRBV5-4 TGTGCCAGCAGCCCCCGACAGGGCGTTAATTCACCCCTCCACTTT CASSPRQGVNSPLHF
few TRBJ2-7 TRBD1 TRBV6-2/TRBV6-3 TGTGCCAGCAGTTATCAGCGCCGGGCAGGGGGATTTGTCGAGCAGTACTTC CASSYQRRAGGFVEQYF
- TRBJ2-7 - TRBV9 TGTGCCAGCAGCGTAGAAGGCAGAGGGAGGGAGCAGTACTTC CASSVEGRGREQYF
- TRBJ2-5 - TRBV27 TGTGCCAGCAGTCCAGGGGTGGGAGAGACCCAGTACTTC CASSPGVGETQYF
- TRBJ2-2 TRBD1 TRBV7-9 TGTGCCAGCAGTCGACAGGGGGCGGACACCGGGGAGCTGTTTTTT CASSRQGADTGELFF
- TRBJ2-1 TRBD2 TRBV7-9 TGTGCCAGCGGCACGGGGGGCAATGAGCAGTTCTTC CASGTGGNEQFF
- TRBJ1-2 - TRBV12-3/TRBV12-4 TGTGCCAGCAGTCGGACGGGCTATGGCTACACCTTC CASSRTGYGYTF
- TRBJ2-1 TRBD2 TRBV3-1/TRBV3-2 TGTGCCAGCCACCGGGGGGGAAACTACAATGAGCAGTTCTTC CASHRGGNYNEQFF
- TRBJ2-1 - TRBV7-2 TGTGCCAGCAGCCGGACGTACTCCCCCTACAATGAGCAGTTCTTC CASSRTYSPYNEQFF
once TRBJ2-4 TRBD2 TRBV5-1 TGCGCCAGCAGCACCCGACTAGCGGGGGCGGACATTCAGTACTTC CASSTRLAGADIQYF
- TRBJ1-2 TRBD1 TRBV7-2 TGTGCCAGCAGCTTAGGGCAGGGGGGGTATGGCTACACCTTC CASSLGQGGYGYTF
- TRBJ2-7 - TRBV14 TGTGCCAGCAGCCTTTATGGATACGAGCAGTACTTC CASSLYGYEQYF
once TRBJ2-2 - TRBV7-2 TGTGCCAGCAGCTTAAGTTCGGCAACCGGGGAGCTGTTTTTT CASSLSSATGELFF
few TRBJ1-1 - TRBV24-1 TGTGCCACCAGTGGAAGTCCTCCTACTGAAGCTTTCTTT CATSGSPPTEAFF
- TRBJ1-1 TRBD1 TRBV5-6 TGTGCCAGCAAGAGACAGGGGGCTTTTGAAGCTTTCTTT CASKRQGAFEAFF
few TRBJ2-7 TRBD1 TRBV10-2 TGCGCCAGCAGTGAGCCGGGACAGTACGACGAGCAGTACTTC CASSEPGQYDEQYF
- TRBJ2-3 - TRBV2 TGTGCCAGCAGATCACAGGGCGGAATGAGCACAGATACGCAGTATTTT CASRSQGGMSTDTQYF
- TRBJ1-2 TRBD1 TRBV30 TGTGCCTGTAAACAGGGGATACCTAACTATGGCTACACCTTC CACKQGIPNYGYTF
- TRBJ2-6 - TRBV30 TGTGCCTGGAGCGTGGGGTCCTCTGGGGCCAACGTCCTGACTTTC CAWSVGSSGANVLTF
few TRBJ1-2 - TRBV20-1 TGCAGTGCTAGTGGTGGTGGCTATGGCTACACCTTC CSASGGGYGYTF
- TRBJ1-5 - TRBV6-6 TGTGCCAGCAGTTCCCTCCAAGTCCAGCCCCAGCATTTT CASSSLQVQPQHF
- TRBJ2-3 TRBD2 TRBV3-1/TRBV3-2 TGTGCCAGCAGCCCCCCGACTAGCGGGGCGGTAGATACGCAGTATTTT CASSPPTSGAVDTQYF
- TRBJ2-2 - TRBV15 TGTGCCACCAGCAGAGACGACACCGGGGAGCTGTTTTTT CATSRDDTGELFF
- TRBJ1-1 TRBD1 TRBV9 TGTGCCAGCAGCTTTACAGGGGTAGGCACTGAAGCTTTCTTT CASSFTGVGTEAFF
- TRBJ1-5 TRBD1 TRBV7-6 TGTGCCAGCAGCTTAAACCCCGGGACAGATAGCAATCAGCCCCAGCATTTT CASSLNPGTDSNQPQHF
- TRBJ1-2 - TRBV6-5 TGTGCCGCCCAGGGAGGAACAGGGTACGATGGCTACACCTTC CAAQGGTGYDGYTF
- TRBJ2-7 - TRBV29-1 TGCAGCGTGGAAGGGCCACCCGACGAGCAGTACTTC CSVEGPPDEQYF
- TRBJ1-1 TRBD1 TRBV5-8 TGTGCCAGCAGCTTGGCACCGGACAGGGAGGGCACTGAAGCTTTCTTT CASSLAPDREGTEAFF
- TRBJ1-2 - TRBV3-1/TRBV3-2 TGTGCCAGCAGCCAAGATACGGGGTCCTATGGCTACACCTTC CASSQDTGSYGYTF
- TRBJ2-1 - TRBV12-3/TRBV12-4 TGTGCCAGCAGTTGGGACCGGGACAATGAGCAGTTCTTC CASSWDRDNEQFF
- TRBJ1-5 TRBD1 TRBV7-2 TGTGCCAGCAGCGGACAGGAGGGACAGCCCCAGCATTTT CASSGQEGQPQHF
- TRBJ2-1 - TRBV7-6 TGTGCCAGCAGCCCCGCGGGGATCCACTCCTACAATGAGCAGTTCTTC CASSPAGIHSYNEQFF
- TRBJ2-7 TRBD2 TRBV14 TGTGCCAGCAGCCTAGCCCCCGGGACTAGCGGGGCCCACTCCTACGAGCAGTACTTC CASSLAPGTSGAHSYEQYF
once TRBJ2-7 TRBD1 TRBV5-1 TGCGCCAGCAAGGGACAGGGGGAAGGCGAGCAGTACTTC CASKGQGEGEQYF
- TRBJ2-1 TRBD2 TRBV11-2 TGTGCCAGCAGTGAGAGACTAGCGGGAAACAATGAGCAGTTCTTC CASSERLAGNNEQFF
- TRBJ1-1 TRBD1 TRBV5-4 TGTGCCAGCAGCTTGGAGGGGGCGCGAAACACTGAAGCTTTCTTT CASSLEGARNTEAFF
- TRBJ2-3 - TRBV6-5 TGTGCCACCGGACAGTCCATTAACACAGATACGCAGTATTTT CATGQSINTDTQYF
- TRBJ2-5 - TRBV5-1 TGCGCCAGCAGCTTAGCCCAAGAGACCCAGTACTTC CASSLAQETQYF
- TRBJ2-2 - TRBV7-9 TGTGCCAGCAGCTTAACGAGCGGAACCGGGGAGCTGTTTTTT CASSLTSGTGELFF
- TRBJ2-2 - TRBV18 TGTGCCAGCTCACCATTGAACGGGGAGCTGTTTTTT CASSPLNGELFF